These 29 T cell receptor beta chains were sequenced from one sample in a study of cytomegalovirus exposure and HLA in healthy donors. Use of 60 Vbeta and 13 Jbeta primers characterized the PCR. Assay used: immunoSEQ multiplex PCR; TCRdb lists only in-frame clones, some missing. This sample has fewer than 75,000 clones, with 75% found just once. Specimen: PBMCs. These receptor sequences come from a man in his 70s in good health and CMV-seronegative.

The chain has TRBV27 and TRBJ1-2, with D tentatively TRBD1 (5 bases). CDR1 is MNHEY, CDR2 SMNVEV, per germline (reference sequence). The CDR3 length is 13 residues. V was pared by 10 bases and J by 7 bases, with 19 bases between. The CDR3 nucleotides read TGTGCCACACTGGACACGATCCGTTGTGGCTACACCTTC. This encodes CATLDTIRCGYTF.

Concerning this clone: The junction departs from the called germline gene at one end, perhaps through a read error. The rearrangement links TRBV5-4 to TRBJ1-6; 7 bases agree with TRBD1. CDR1 and CDR2 (germline): SGHNT, YYREEE (reference sequence). The length of the CDR3 is 15 residues. CDR3 residues: CASSLEQGFNPPLHF. The CDR3 bases are TGTGCCAGCAGCTTGGAACAGGGGTTTAATCCACCCCTCCACTTT.

V and J are TRBV6-5 and TRBJ2-7; 9 bases map to TRBD2. Germline loops: CDR1 MNHEY, CDR2 SVGAGI. The CDR3 totals 15 residues. J lost 2 bases, V lost 7 bases, and 9 bases had no gene match. The CDR3 DNA reads as TGTGCCAGCAAGGTAAGCGGGAGGACCCCCTACGAGCAGTACTTC. Its translation is CASKVSGRTPYEQYF.

This clone was seen a few times. V usage is TRBV10-3 and J usage is TRBJ1-5, with a tentative D call TRBD1 (6 bases). Per germline, CDR1 ENHRY and CDR2 SYGVKD. The V end was cut by 2 bases, the J end by 6 bases, with 14 bases between. CDR3 length: 15 amino acids. DNA for the CDR3: TGTGCCATCAGTGAGGGCCGACAGGATAGTCAGCCCCAGCATTTT. The encoded protein is CAISEGRQDSQPQHF.

This chain joins TRBV28 and TRBJ1-5; 7 bases match TRBD1. The CDR3 has 14 amino acids. Germline V gene data show CDR1 as MDHEN and CDR2 as SYDVKM. The V and J ends lost 8 bases and 2 bases, in that order; junction bases with no gene match: 6. This chain's CDR3 is CASLTGSRNQPQHF. The CDR3 DNA follows: TGTGCCAGCCTGACAGGGTCTCGCAATCAGCCCCAGCATTTT.

This CDR3 reads CAWSVGASTNTEAFF. The CDR3 DNA follows: TGTGCCTGGAGTGTAGGGGCCAGCACGAACACTGAAGCTTTCTTT. The chain carries TRBV30 and TRBJ1-1, with D perhaps TRBD1 (5 bases). Per germline, CDR1 GTSNPN and CDR2 SVGIG (reference sequence). There are 15 residues in the CDR3. V was clipped by 0 bases and J by 1 base, with 12 bases between them.

This chain links TRBV20-1 with TRBJ1-6; D gene uncertain. Trimming took 4 bases from V and 14 from J, leaving 12 bases between them. The length of the CDR3 is 11 residues. Germline CDR1 DFQATT, CDR2 SNEGSKA (reference sequence). In DNA form, the CDR3 reads TGCAGTGCTACTTACAGTGAATCCCTCCACTTT. Its protein product is CSATYSESLHF.

The CDR3 bases are TGTGCCTGGAGTCCTCGAGGCAAGGGGGTCGGAAACACCATATATTTT. Its translation is CAWSPRGKGVGNTIYF. The J gene is TRBJ1-3, the V gene TRBV30; D is possibly TRBD1 (6 bases). V was cut by 2 bases and J by 4 bases, with 18 bases left in between. The CDR3 consists of 16 residues. Looked up from germline, CDR1 is GTSNPN and CDR2 is SVGIG (reference sequence).

The rearrangement uses TRBV21-1 and TRBJ1-5; the DNA was not used to check the table's D call, TRBD1. TRBV21-1 counts as a pseudogene. This CDR3 is 15 amino acids long. CDR3 in amino acids: CASSKGHRVNQPQHF. CDR3 DNA: TGTGCCAGCAGCAAAGGGCACAGAGTCAATCAGCCCCAGCATTTT.

In the case of this clone: Sequence at one end of the junction differs from germline and may be a read error. This sequence joins TRBV10-1 and TRBJ2-7, with 9 nucleotides matching TRBD2. This CDR3 has 13 amino acids. Germline V gives CDR1 WNHNN, CDR2 SYGVQD (reference sequence). The CDR3 DNA reads TGCGCCAGCAGTGAGTCGAGGGGGGGGACTAGCTTCTTC. Its translation is CASSESRGGTSFF.

The table lists this clone with many counts. This rearrangement joins TRBV4-1 to TRBJ1-1; D is unresolved. Trimming took off 0 bases at V and 4 bases at J, with 9 bases between the two ends. The CDR3 has 14 residues. Germline lookup yields CDR1 MGHRA and CDR2 YSYEKL. The CDR3 region has the DNA TGCGCCAGCAGCCAAGATCGTCACGGCACTGAAGCTTTCTTT. It yields the protein CASSQDRHGTEAFF.

The J gene is TRBJ1-5, the V gene TRBV6-5, with 7 bases fitting TRBD1. Germline trimming cut 6 bases from V and 1 base from J; bases unmatched to any gene: 6. Germline V gene lookup returns CDR1 MNHEY and CDR2 SVGAGI. The CDR3 spans 15 residues. The CDR3 sequence is CASRRTGESNQPQHF. The CDR3 nucleotides are TGTGCCAGCAGACGGACAGGCGAGAGCAATCAGCCCCAGCATTTT.

Concerning this clone: One junction end does not reproduce the germline sequence, and a read error may be involved. The rearrangement joins TRBV7-9 to TRBJ1-2; D possibly corresponds to TRBD1 (6 bases). Germline CDR1 and CDR2: SEHNR and FQNEAQ (reference sequence). There are 13 residues in the CDR3. CDR3: CSSSFDRNYGYTF. In nucleotides, the CDR3 is TGTTCCAGCAGCTTCGACAGGAACTATGGCTACACCTTC.

The genes are TRBV19 and TRBJ2-6; 8 bases fit TRBD1. CDR1 and CDR2 (germline): LNHDA, SQIVND (reference sequence). Trimming at V came to 5 bases and at J to 0 bases, leaving 9 bases not matched to a gene. The CDR3 consists of 18 residues. The CDR3 bases are TGTGCCAGTAGTGTTGCCGGGACAGGTCCCTCTGGGGCCAACGTCCTGACTTTC. It encodes CASSVAGTGPSGANVLTF.

The V call is TRBV5-1, the J call TRBJ2-3, with D perhaps TRBD1 (5 bases). Per the germline V gene, CDR1 is SGHRS and CDR2 is YFSETQ. Trimming removed 3 bases at V and 0 bases at J, with 11 bases between. The CDR3 consists of 15 residues. CDR3 in DNA: TGCGCCAGCAGCTCAGGGTTTGGGAGCACAGATACGCAGTATTTT. Amino acid sequence: CASSSGFGSTDTQYF. Variable domain in full (rest from reference TRBV5-1 and TRBJ2-3): KAGVTQTPRYLIKTRGQQVTLSCSPISGHRSVSWYQQTPGQGLQFLFEYFSETQRNKGNFPGRFSGRQFSNSRSEMNVSTLELGDSALYLCASSSGFGSTDTQYFGPGTRLTVL.

This sequence joins TRBV5-4 and TRBJ2-7, with D tentatively TRBD2 (5 bases). Per the germline V gene, CDR1 is SGHNT and CDR2 is YYREEE (reference sequence). The CDR3 spans 13 residues. V was shortened by 1 base and J by 5 bases, with 10 bases between the two germline ends. The CDR3 is CASSLIGGDEQYF. As DNA, the CDR3 is TGTGCCAGCAGCTTGATAGGAGGAGACGAGCAGTACTTC.

The chain couples TRBV28 to TRBJ1-6; D perhaps matches TRBD1 (5 bases). V dropped 9 bases and J dropped 0 bases, with 9 bases sitting between them. The germline gives CDR1 MDHEN, CDR2 SYDVKM. CDR3 length: 14 residues. CDR3 in amino acids: CASLGGSYNSPLHF. Here the CDR3 DNA reads TGTGCCAGTTTGGGGGGCTCCTATAATTCACCCCTCCACTTT.

Only a few counts were recorded for this clone. The genes are TRBV7-9 and TRBJ1-2; 10 bases fit TRBD1. Germline trimming cut 2 bases from V and 8 bases from J; bases unmatched to any gene: 14. From germline, CDR1 is SEHNR and CDR2 FQNEAQ (reference sequence). This CDR3 contains 17 residues. The chain's CDR3 is CASSLSLPPRDRGGYTF. In DNA, the CDR3 is TGTGCCAGCAGCTTATCTCTCCCACCCAGGGACAGGGGCGGCTACACCTTC.

This clone has a handful of counts. The chain employs TRBV14 and TRBJ2-1; D call uncertain. The V end was cut by 3 bases, the J end by 10 bases, with 10 bases between. Germline assignment: CDR1 SGHDN and CDR2 FVKESK. The CDR3 covers 12 residues. Written as DNA, the CDR3 is TGTGCCAGCAGCCAGGGCCTCTACGAGCAGTTCTTC. Protein product: CASSQGLYEQFF.

The chain combines TRBV7-2 with TRBJ2-2; D remains unclear. Germline CDR1 is SGHTA and CDR2 is FQGNSA. The CDR3 is 15 residues long. Trimming cost V 2 bases and J 6 bases, with 13 bases left between them. The CDR3 sequence is CASSLKPYSPGELFF. The CDR3 DNA reads as TGTGCCAGCAGCTTAAAGCCCTACTCCCCCGGGGAGCTGTTTTTT.

In its sample, this clone was seen once. The chain recombines TRBV18 with TRBJ2-5; 8 bases align to TRBD1. This CDR3 region has 18 residues. V lost 1 base to trimming and J lost 4 bases; unmatched junction nucleotides: 14. Germline values: CDR1 KGHSH, CDR2 LQKENI. Written as DNA, the CDR3 is TGTGCCAGCTCACCACGGGAATTTGGACAGGGTCGGGGAGAGACCCAGTACTTC. Translation gives CASSPREFGQGRGETQYF.

V usage is TRBV11-2 and J usage is TRBJ1-1; D is perhaps TRBD1 (5 bases). This CDR3 is 15 amino acids long. With 4 bases removed from V and 0 bases from J, the gap between germline ends came to 12 bases. The germline V gene encodes CDR1 SGHAT and CDR2 FQNNGV. The CDR3 loop reads CASSSGGTLNTEAFF. The CDR3 nucleotides read TGTGCCAGCAGCTCCGGGGGGACTTTGAACACTGAAGCTTTCTTT.

The chain couples TRBV2 to TRBJ2-7; D is perhaps TRBD2 (7 bases). Trimming removed 3 bases at V and 6 bases at J, with 15 bases between. Germline V gene sequence: CDR1 SNHLY, CDR2 FYNNEI. This CDR3 contains 14 residues. The CDR3 sequence: CASSELGGPSEQYF. The CDR3 DNA follows: TGTGCCAGCAGTGAGTTGGGGGGGCCATCCGAGCAGTACTTC.

This chain links TRBV28 with TRBJ1-5; D is perhaps TRBD1 (5 bases). The CDR3 is made up of 12 amino acids. Trimming stripped 6 bases from V and 7 bases from J, with 10 bases between. Per the germline V gene, CDR1 is MDHEN and CDR2 is SYDVKM. CDR3 region: CASSLGGQPQHF. CDR3 DNA sequence: TGTGCCAGCAGCTTGGGGGGACAGCCCCAGCATTTT.

Relative to its sample, this clone is medium-sized. The V gene is TRBV4-3, the J gene TRBJ1-5; TRBD1 aligns across 7 bases. The CDR3 contains 14 residues. Germline loops: CDR1 LGHNA, CDR2 YSLEER. V was pared by 1 base and J by 4 bases, with 1 base of the junction left unmatched. The CDR3 nucleotides read TGCGCCAGCAGCCAAGGACAGGGAAATCAGCCCCAGCATTTT. It codes for CASSQGQGNQPQHF.

The rearrangement uses TRBV27 and TRBJ1-2, with D possibly being TRBD1 (5 bases). The CDR3 totals 13 residues. V lost 5 bases and J lost 3, with 10 bases in between. The germline gives CDR1 MNHEY, CDR2 SMNVEV (reference sequence). The CDR3 loop is CASSATVHYGYTF. In DNA form, the CDR3 reads TGTGCCAGCAGTGCGACAGTGCACTATGGCTACACCTTC.

This clone has only one observation. V is TRBV29-1 and J is TRBJ2-3; weak D call: TRBD1 (5 bases). The germline V gene has CDR1 SQVTM and CDR2 ANQGSEA. Trimming stripped 6 bases from V and 0 bases from J, with 10 bases between. The CDR3 runs to 13 residues. As DNA, the CDR3 is TGCAGCGTCGGCAGGGCGAGCACAGATACGCAGTATTTT. It encodes CSVGRASTDTQYF.

The chain uses TRBV19 and TRBJ2-7; the D gene is possibly TRBD2 (7 bases). Per germline, CDR1 LNHDA and CDR2 SQIVND (reference sequence). Trimming stripped 3 bases from V and 5 bases from J, with 14 bases between. The CDR3 length is 14 residues. The CDR3 nucleotides are TGTGCCAGTAGTATTTCGGGGGGCCGGGACGAGCAGTACTTC. This translates into CASSISGGRDEQYF.

The CDR3 loop reads CASSRPGTGIYEQYF. As DNA, the CDR3 is TGTGCCAGCTCACGACCGGGGACAGGGATCTACGAGCAGTACTTC. The rearrangement links TRBV18 to TRBJ2-5, with 9 bases lining up with TRBD1. The J call could be wrong; TRBJ2-7 is a better fit for the DNA end. The length of the CDR3 is 15 residues. Germline values: CDR1 KGHSH, CDR2 LQKENI.